This entry concerns a single T cell receptor beta chain. Its target is unknown. The sample contains more than one DNA sequence encoding this CDR3. CDR3 length equals 14 residues. J gave up 5 bases and V 2 bases, and 1 base lay outside the gene matches. Germline lookup yields CDR1 SGDLS and CDR2 YYNGEE. Noted treatment: oral pan-JAK inhibitor, 5-10 mg twice daily. PBMCs were stained for CD3, CD4 and CD8, and CD4+ and CD8+ T cells were sorted. The data belong to a study of CD8+ T cells in alopecia areata. Findings and limits, study-wide: Administration of tofacitinib significantly diminished scalp clonality and expanded CD8+ clones within the top 100.

Isolated RNA was reverse transcribed into cDNA used as the sequencing template. Sequencing was performed with immunoSEQ multiplex PCR; in TCRdb, only in-frame clones are kept and a portion is missing. The sample records about 250,000 clones, 45% to 70% being singletons. The source of this sequence is a human donor with alopecia areata. The chain is built from TRBV9 and TRBJ2-5; 12 nucleotides match TRBD2. The sample here was CD4+ T cells sorted from blood, taken at approximately week 51, from a patient treated with tofacitinib. CDR3 in DNA: TGTGCCAGCAGCGTCGGACTAGCGGGGGAGACCCAGTACTTC. Its translation is CASSVGLAGETQYF.